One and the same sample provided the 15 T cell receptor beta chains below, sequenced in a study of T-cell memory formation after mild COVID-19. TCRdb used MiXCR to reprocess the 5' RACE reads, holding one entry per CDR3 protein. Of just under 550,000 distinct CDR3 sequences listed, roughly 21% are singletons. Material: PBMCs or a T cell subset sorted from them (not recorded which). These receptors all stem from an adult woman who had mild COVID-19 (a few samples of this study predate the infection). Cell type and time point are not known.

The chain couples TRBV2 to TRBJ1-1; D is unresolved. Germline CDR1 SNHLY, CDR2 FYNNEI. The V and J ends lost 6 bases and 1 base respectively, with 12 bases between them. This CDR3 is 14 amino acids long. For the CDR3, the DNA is TGTGCCAGCAGCGGGATCCTCCAGAACACTGAAGCTTTCTTT. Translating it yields CASSGILQNTEAFF.

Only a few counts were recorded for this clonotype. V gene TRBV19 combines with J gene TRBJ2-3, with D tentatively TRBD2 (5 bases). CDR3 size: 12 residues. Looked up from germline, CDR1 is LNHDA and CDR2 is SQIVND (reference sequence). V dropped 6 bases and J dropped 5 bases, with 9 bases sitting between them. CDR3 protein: CASRAGEDTQYF. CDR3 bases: TGTGCCAGTAGGGCCGGGGAAGATACGCAGTATTTT.

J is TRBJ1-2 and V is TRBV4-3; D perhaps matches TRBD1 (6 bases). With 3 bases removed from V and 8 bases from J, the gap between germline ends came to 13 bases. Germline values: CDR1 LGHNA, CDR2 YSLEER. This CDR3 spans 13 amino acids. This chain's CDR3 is CASSHPGGRGYTF. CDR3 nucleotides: TGCGCCAGCAGCCACCCCGGGGGCCGGGGCTACACCTTC.

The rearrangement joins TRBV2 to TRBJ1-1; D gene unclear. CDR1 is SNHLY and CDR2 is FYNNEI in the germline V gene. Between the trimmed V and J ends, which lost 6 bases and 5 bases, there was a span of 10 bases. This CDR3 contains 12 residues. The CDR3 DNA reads TGTGCCAGCAGCCCGGACGGTACTGAAGCTTTCTTT. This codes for CASSPDGTEAFF.

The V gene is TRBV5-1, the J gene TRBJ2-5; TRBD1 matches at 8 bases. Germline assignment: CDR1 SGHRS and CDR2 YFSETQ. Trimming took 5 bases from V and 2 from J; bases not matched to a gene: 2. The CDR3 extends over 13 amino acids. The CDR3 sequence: CASRHRGQETQYF. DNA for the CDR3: TGCGCCAGCAGGCACAGGGGGCAAGAGACCCAGTACTTC.

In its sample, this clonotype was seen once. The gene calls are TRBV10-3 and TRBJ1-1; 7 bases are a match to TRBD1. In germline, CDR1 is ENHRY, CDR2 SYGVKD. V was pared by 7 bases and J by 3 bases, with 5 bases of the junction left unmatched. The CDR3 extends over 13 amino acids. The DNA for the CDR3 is TGTGCCATCACCGCTGGGACAGACACTGAAGCTTTCTTT. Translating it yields CAITAGTDTEAFF.

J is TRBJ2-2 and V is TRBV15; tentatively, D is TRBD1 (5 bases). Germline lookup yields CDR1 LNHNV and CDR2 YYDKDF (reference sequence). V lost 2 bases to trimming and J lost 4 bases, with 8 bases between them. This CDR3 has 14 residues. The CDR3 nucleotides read TGTGCCACCAGCAGACAGGGATCCACCGGGGAGCTGTTTTTT. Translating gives CATSRQGSTGELFF.

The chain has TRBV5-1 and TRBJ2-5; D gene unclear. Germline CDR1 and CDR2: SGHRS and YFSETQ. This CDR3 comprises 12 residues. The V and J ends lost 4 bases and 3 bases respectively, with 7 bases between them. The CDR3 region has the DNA TGCGCCAGCAGCCGTAGGGAAGAGACCCAGTACTTC. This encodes CASSRREETQYF.

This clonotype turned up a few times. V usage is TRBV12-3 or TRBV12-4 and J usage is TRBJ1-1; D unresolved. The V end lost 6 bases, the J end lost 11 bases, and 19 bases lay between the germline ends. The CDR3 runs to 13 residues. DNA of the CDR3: TGTGCCAGCAGATACGTGTCCACCCCGACGGCTTTCTTT. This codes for CASRYVSTPTAFF.

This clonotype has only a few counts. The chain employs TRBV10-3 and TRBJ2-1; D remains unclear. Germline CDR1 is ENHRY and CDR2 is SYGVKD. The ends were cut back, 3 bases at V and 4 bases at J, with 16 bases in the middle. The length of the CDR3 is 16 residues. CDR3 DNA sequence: TGTGCCATCAGTGACCCGGGCCACAGTCGGTACAATGAGCAGTTCTTC. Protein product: CAISDPGHSRYNEQFF.

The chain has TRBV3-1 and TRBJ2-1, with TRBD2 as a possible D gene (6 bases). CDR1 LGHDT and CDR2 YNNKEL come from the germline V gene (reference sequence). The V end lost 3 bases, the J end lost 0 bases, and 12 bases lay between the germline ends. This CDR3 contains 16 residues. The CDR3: CASSQSGTYSYNEQFF. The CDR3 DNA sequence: TGTGCCAGCAGCCAGTCCGGGACTTACTCCTACAATGAGCAGTTCTTC.

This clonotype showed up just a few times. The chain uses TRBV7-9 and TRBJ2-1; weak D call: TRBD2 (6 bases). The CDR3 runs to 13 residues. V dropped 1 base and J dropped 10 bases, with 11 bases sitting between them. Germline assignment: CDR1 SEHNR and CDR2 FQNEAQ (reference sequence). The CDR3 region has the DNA TGTGCCAGCAGCTTAGGACTAGTAAGGGAGCAGTTCTTC. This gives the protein CASSLGLVREQFF.

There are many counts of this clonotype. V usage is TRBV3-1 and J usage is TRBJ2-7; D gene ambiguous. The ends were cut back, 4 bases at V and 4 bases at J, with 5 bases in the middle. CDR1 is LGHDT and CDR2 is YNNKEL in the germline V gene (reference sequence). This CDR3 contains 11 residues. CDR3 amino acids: CASSRLYEQYF. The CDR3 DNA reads TGTGCCAGCAGCCGTTTATACGAGCAGTACTTC.

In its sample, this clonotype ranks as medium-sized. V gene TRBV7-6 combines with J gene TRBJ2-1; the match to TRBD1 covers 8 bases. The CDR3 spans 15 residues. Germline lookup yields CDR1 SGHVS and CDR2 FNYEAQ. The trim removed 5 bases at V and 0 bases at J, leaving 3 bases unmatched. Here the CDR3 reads CASSVGQVSYNEQFF. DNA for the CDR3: TGTGCCAGCAGCGTGGGACAGGTCTCCTACAATGAGCAGTTCTTC.

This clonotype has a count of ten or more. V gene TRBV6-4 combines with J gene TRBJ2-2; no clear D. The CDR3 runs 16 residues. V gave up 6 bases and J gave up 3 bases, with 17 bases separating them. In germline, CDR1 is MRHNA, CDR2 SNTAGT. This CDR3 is CASSSSRDGYTGELFF. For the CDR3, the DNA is TGTGCCAGCAGCTCAAGCCGAGATGGGTACACCGGGGAGCTGTTTTTT.